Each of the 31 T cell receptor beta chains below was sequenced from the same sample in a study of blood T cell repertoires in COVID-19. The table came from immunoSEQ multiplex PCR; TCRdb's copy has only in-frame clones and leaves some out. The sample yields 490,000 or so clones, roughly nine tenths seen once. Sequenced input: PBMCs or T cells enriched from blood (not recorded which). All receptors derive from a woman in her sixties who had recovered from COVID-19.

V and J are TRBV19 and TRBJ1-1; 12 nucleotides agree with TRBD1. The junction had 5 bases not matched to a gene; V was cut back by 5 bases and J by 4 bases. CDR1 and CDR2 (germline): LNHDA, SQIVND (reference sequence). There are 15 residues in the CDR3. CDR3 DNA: TGTGCCAGTAGTCCCGGGACAGGGGGCGTCACTGAAGCTTTCTTT. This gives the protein CASSPGTGGVTEAFF. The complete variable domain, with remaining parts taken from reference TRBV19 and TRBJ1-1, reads DGGITQSPKYLFRKEGQNVTLSCEQNLNHDAMYWYRQDPGQGLRLIYYSQIVNDFQKGDIAEGYSVSREKKESFPLTVTSAQKNPTAFYLCASSPGTGGVTEAFFGQGTRLTVV.

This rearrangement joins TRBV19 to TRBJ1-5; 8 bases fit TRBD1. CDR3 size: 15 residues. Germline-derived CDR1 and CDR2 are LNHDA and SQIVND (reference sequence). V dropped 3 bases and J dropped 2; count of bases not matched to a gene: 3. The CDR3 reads CASSMGQAGNQPQHF. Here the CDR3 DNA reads TGTGCCAGTAGTATGGGACAGGCAGGCAATCAGCCCCAGCATTTT.

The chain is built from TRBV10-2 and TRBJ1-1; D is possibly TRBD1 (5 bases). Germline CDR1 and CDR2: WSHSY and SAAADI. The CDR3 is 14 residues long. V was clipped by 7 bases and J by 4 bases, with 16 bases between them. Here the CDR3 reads CASKALREVTEAFF. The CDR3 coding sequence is TGCGCCAGCAAGGCGCTCAGGGAAGTCACTGAAGCTTTCTTT.

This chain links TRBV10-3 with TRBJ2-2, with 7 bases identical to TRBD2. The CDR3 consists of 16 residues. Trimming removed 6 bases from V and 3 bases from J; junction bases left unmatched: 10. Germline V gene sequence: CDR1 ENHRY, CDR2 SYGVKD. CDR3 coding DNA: TGTGCCATCAGACCCGGGGAGGGGCCTTACACCGGGGAGCTGTTTTTT. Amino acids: CAIRPGEGPYTGELFF.

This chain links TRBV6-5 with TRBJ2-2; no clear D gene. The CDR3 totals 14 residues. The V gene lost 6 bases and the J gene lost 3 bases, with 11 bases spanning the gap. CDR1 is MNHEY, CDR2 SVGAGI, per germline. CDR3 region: CASRRGPDTGELFF. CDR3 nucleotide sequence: TGTGCCAGCAGACGTGGGCCTGACACCGGGGAGCTGTTTTTT.

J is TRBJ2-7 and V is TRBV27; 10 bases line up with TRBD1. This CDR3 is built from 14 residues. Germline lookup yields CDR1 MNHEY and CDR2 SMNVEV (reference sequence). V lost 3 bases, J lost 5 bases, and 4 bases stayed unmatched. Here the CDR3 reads CASSFRQGANEQYV. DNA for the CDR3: TGTGCCAGCAGTTTCCGACAGGGGGCCAACGAGCAGTACGTC.

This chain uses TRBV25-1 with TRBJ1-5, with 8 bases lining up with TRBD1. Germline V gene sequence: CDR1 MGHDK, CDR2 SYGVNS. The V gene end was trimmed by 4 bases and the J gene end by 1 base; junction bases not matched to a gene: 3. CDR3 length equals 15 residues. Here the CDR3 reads CASSGRGLSNQPQHF. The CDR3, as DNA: TGTGCCAGCAGTGGCAGGGGGCTGAGCAATCAGCCCCAGCATTTT.

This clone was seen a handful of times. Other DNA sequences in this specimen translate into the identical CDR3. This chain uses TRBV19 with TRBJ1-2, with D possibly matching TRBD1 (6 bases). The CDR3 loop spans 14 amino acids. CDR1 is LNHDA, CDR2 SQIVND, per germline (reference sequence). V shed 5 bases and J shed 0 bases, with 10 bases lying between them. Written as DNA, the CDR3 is TGTGCCAGTAGTTCCCCAGGGGCTAACTATGGCTACACCTTC. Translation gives CASSSPGANYGYTF. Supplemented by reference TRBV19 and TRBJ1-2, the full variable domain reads DGGITQSPKYLFRKEGQNVTLSCEQNLNHDAMYWYRQDPGQGLRLIYYSQIVNDFQKGDIAEGYSVSREKKESFPLTVTSAQKNPTAFYLCASSSPGANYGYTFGSGTRLTVV.

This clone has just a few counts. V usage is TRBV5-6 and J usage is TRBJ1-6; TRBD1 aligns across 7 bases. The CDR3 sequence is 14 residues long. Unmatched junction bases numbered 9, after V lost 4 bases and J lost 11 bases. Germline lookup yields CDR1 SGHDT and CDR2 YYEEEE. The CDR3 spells CASSGPGQTTPLHF. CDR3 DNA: TGTGCCAGCAGCGGGCCGGGACAGACAACACCCCTCCACTTT.

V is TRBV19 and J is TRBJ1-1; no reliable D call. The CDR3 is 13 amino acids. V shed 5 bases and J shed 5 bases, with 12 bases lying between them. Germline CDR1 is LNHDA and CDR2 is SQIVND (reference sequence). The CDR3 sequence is CASSGGIGTEAFF. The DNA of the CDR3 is TGTGCCAGTAGTGGAGGGATCGGGACTGAAGCTTTCTTT.

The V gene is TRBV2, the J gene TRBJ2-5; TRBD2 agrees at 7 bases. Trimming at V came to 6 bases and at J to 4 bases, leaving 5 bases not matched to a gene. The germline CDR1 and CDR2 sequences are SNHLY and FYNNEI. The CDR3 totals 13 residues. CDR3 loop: CASRASGRETQYF. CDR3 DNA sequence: TGTGCCAGCAGGGCTAGCGGAAGAGAGACCCAGTACTTC.

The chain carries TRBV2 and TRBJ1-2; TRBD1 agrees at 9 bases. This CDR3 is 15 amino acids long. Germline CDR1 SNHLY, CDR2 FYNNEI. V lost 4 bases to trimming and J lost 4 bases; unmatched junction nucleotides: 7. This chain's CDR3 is CASSGGTGFTYGYTF. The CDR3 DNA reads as TGTGCCAGCAGTGGAGGGACAGGGTTTACCTATGGCTACACCTTC.

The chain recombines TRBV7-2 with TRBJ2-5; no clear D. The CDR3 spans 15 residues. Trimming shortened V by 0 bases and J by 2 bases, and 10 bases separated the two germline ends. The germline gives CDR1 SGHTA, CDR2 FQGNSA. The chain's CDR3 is CASSLARVRQETQYF. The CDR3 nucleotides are TGTGCCAGCAGCTTAGCACGCGTCAGGCAAGAGACCCAGTACTTC.

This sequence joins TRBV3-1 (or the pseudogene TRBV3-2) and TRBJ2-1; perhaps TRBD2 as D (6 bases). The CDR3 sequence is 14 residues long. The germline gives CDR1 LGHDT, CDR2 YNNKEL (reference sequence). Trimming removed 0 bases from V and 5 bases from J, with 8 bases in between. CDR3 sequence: CASSQEGTDNEQFF. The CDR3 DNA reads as TGTGCCAGCAGCCAAGAAGGGACTGACAATGAGCAGTTCTTC.

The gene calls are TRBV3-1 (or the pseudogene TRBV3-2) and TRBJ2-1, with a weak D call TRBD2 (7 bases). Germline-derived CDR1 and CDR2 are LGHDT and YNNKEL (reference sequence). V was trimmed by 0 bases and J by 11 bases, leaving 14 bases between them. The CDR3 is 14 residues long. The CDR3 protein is CASSQEGGLRQQFF. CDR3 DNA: TGTGCCAGCAGCCAAGAGGGGGGGCTCAGGCAGCAGTTCTTC.

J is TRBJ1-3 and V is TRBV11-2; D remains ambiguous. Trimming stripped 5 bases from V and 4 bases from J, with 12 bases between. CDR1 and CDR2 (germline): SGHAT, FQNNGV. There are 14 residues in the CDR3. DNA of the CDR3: TGTGCCAGCAGCCTGACAAACCCAGGAAACACCATATATTTT. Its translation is CASSLTNPGNTIYF.

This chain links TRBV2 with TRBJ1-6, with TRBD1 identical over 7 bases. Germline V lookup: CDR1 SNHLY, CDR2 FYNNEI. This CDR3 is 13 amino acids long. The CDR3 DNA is TGTGCTGTTCAAGGGACAGAGTATTCACCCCTCCACTTT. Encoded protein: CAVQGTEYSPLHF.

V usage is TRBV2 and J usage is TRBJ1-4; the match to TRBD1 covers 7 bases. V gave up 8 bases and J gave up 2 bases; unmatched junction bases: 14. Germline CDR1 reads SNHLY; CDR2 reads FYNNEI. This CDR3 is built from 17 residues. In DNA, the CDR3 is TGTGCCAGCGTGGTATCAGCAGGGGGTGCTACTAATGAAAAACTGTTTTTT. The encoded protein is CASVVSAGGATNEKLFF.

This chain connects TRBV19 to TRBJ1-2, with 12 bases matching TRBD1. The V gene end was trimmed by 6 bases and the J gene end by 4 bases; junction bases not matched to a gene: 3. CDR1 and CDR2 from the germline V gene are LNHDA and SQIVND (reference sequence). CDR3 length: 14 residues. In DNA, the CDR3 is TGTGCCAGTAGGGGACAGGGGGCCGGCTATGGCTACACCTTC. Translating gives CASRGQGAGYGYTF.

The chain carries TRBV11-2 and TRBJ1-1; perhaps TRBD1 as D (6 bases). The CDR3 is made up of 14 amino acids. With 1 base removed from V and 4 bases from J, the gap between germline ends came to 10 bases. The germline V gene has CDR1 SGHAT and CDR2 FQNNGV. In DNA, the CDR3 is TGTGCCAGCAGCTTAGCTTCACAGGGCACTGAAGCTTTCTTT. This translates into CASSLASQGTEAFF.

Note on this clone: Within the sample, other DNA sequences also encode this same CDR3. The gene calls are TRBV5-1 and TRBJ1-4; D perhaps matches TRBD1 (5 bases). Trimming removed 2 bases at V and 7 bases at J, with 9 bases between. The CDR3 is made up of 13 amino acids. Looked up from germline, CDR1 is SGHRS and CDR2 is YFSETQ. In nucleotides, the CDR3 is TGCGCCAGCAGCTTAGGGACTGGTGAAAAACTGTTTTTT. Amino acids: CASSLGTGEKLFF.

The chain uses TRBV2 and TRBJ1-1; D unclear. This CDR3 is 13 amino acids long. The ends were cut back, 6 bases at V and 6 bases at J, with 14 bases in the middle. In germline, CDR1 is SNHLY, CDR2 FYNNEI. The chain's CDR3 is CASSGDLASEAFF. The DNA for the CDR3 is TGTGCCAGCAGCGGAGATTTAGCTTCTGAAGCTTTCTTT.

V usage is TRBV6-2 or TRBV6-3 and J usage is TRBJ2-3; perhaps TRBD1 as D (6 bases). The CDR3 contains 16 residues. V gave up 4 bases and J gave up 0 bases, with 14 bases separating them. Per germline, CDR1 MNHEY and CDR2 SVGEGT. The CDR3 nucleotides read TGTGCCAGCAGTTCCTGGACAGTCCCTAGCACAGATACGCAGTATTTT. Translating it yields CASSSWTVPSTDTQYF.

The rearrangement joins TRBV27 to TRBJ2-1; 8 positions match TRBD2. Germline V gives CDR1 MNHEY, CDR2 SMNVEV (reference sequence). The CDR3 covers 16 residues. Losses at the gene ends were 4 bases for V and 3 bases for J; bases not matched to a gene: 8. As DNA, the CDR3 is TGTGCCAGCAGTTCCTCCGGGACTAGAAACTACAATGAGCAGTTCTTC. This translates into CASSSSGTRNYNEQFF.

The DNA of the CDR3 is TGTGCCAGCAGTTACGGAGGAGTCGCAGAAGCTTTCTTT. This translates into CASSYGGVAEAFF. The V and J genes are TRBV6-6 and TRBJ1-1; D is undetermined. Deletions cut 2 bases from V and 8 bases from J, with 12 bases between. This CDR3 has 13 residues. The germline gives CDR1 MNHNY, CDR2 SVGAGI (reference sequence).

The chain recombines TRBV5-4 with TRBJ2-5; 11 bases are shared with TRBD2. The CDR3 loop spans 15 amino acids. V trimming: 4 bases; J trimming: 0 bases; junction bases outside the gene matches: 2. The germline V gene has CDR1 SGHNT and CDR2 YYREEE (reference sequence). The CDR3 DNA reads TGTGCCAGCAGCGCGACTAGCGGGAACCAAGAGACCCAGTACTTC. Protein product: CASSATSGNQETQYF.

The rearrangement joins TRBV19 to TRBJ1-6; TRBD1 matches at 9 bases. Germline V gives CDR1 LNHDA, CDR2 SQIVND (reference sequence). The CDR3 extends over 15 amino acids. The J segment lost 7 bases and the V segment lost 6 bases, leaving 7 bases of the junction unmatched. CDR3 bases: TGTGCCAGTAGGAGGGACAGGGTAGGCAATTCACCCCTCCACTTT. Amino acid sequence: CASRRDRVGNSPLHF.

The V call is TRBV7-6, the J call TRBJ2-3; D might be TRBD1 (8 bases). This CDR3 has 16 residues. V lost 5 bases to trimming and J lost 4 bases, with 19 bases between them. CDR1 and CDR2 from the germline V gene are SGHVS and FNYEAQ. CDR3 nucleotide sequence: TGTGCCAGCAGCCTAGGATACACAGGGGGGGCAGATACGCAGTATTTT. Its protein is CASSLGYTGGADTQYF.

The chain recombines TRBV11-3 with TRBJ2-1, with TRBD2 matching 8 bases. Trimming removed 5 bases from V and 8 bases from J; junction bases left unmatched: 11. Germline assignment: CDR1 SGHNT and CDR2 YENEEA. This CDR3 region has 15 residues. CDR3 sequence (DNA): TGTGCCAGCAGCCCGGGGTTGACTAGCGAACATGAGCAGTTCTTC. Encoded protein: CASSPGLTSEHEQFF.

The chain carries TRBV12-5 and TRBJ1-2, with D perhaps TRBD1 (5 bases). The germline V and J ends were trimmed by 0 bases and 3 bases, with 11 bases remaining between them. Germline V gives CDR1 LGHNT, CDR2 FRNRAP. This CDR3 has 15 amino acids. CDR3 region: CASGLVRPGYYGYTF. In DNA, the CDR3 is TGTGCTAGTGGTTTGGTGAGACCAGGGTACTATGGCTACACCTTC.

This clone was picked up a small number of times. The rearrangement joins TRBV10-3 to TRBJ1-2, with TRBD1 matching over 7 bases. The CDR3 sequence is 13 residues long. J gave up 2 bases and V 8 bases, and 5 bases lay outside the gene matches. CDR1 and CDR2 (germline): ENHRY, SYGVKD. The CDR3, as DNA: TGTGCCATCTCGACAGGGCAGAACTATGGCTACACCTTC. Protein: CAISTGQNYGYTF.